This entry lists 3 T cell receptor beta chains sequenced from one sample in a study of neoadjuvant anti-PD-1 for oral cavity cancer. TCRdb's table, derived via immunoSEQ multiplex PCR, lists solely in-frame clones and lacks some. In the table there are approximately 43,000 clones, 77% of which are singletons. The time point was: after neoadjuvant nivolumab, at surgical resection. The material was PBMCs, obtained after nivolumab (anti-PD-1) treatment. These receptors were collected from a person between 40 and 79 years old with oral cavity squamous cell carcinoma.

The gene calls are TRBV7-7 and TRBJ2-7; TRBD1 matches at 7 bases. The trim removed 1 base at V and 4 bases at J, leaving 7 bases unmatched. The germline CDR1 and CDR2 sequences are SSHAT and FNYEAQ (reference sequence). The CDR3 runs 15 residues. The CDR3, as DNA: TGTGCCAGCAGCTTAGAGGGACAGAGGATGTACGAGCAGTACTTC. Translating it yields CASSLEGQRMYEQYF.

V and J are TRBV6-5 and TRBJ2-7; no firm D call. This CDR3 has 11 amino acids. V dropped 2 bases and J dropped 6 bases, with 5 bases sitting between them. The germline CDR1 and CDR2 sequences are MNHEY and SVGAGI. CDR3 in DNA: TGTGCCAGCAGTTACCCTTCCGAGCAGTACTTC. It specifies CASSYPSEQYF.

This chain connects TRBV10-2 to TRBJ1-1, with TRBD1 matching 7 bases. This CDR3 spans 12 amino acids. After removal of 8 bases from V and 0 bases from J, the junction contained 0 bases not matched to a gene. CDR1 and CDR2 (germline): WSHSY, SAAADI. Written as DNA, the CDR3 is TGCGCCAGCGGACAGGTGAACACTGAAGCTTTCTTT. This codes for CASGQVNTEAFF.